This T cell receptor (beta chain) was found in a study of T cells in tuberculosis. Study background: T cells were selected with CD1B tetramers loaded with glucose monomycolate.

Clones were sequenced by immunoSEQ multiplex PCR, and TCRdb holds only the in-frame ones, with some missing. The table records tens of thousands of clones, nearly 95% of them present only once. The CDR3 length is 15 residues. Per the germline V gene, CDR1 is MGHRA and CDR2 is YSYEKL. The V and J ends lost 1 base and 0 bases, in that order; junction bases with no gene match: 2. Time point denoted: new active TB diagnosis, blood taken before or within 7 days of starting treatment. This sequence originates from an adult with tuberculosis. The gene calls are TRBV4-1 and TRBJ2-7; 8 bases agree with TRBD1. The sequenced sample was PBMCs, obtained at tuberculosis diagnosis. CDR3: CASSQGGTGSYEQYF. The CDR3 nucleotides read TGCGCCAGCAGCCAAGGGGGGACAGGCTCCTACGAGCAGTACTTC.